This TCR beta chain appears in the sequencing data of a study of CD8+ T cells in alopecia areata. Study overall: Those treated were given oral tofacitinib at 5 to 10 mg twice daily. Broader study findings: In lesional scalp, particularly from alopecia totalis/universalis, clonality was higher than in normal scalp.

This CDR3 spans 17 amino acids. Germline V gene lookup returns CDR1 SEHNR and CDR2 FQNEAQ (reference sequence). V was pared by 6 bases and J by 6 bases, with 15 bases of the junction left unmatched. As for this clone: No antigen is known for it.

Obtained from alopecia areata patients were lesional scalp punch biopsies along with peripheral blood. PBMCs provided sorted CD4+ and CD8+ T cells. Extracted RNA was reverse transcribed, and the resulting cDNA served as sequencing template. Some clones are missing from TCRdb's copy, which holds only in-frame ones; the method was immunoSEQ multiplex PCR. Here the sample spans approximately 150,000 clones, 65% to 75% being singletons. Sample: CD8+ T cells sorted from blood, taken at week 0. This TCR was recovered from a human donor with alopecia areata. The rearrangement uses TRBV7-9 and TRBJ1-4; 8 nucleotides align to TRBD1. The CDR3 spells CASRRSQTGDLHEKLFF. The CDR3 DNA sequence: TGTGCCAGCAGGCGGAGCCAGACAGGGGACCTCCATGAAAAACTGTTTTTT.